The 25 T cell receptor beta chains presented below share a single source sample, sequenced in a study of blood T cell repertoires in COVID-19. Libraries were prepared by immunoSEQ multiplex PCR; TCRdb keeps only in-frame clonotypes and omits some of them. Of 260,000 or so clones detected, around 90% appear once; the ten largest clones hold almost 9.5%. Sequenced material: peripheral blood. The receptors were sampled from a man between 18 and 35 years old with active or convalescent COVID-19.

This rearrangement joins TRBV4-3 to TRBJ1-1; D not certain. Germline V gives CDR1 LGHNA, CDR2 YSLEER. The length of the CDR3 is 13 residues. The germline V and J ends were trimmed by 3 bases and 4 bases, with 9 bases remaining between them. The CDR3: CASSHAGITEAFF. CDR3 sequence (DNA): TGCGCCAGCAGCCACGCGGGGATCACTGAAGCTTTCTTT.

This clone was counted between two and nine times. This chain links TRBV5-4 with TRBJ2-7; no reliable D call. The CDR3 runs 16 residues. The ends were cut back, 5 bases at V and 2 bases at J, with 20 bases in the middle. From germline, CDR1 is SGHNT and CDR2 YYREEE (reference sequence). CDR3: CASSPTAAAIAYEQYF. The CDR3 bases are TGTGCCAGCAGTCCGACGGCGGCTGCGATCGCCTACGAGCAGTACTTC. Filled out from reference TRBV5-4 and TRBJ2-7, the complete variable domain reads ETGVTQSPTHLIKTRGQQVTLRCSSQSGHNTVSWYQQALGQGPQFIFQYYREEENGRGNFPPRFSGLQFPNYSSELNVNALELDDSALYLCASSPTAAAIAYEQYFGPGTRLTVT.

The CDR3 is CASSSPTGETQYF. In DNA form, the CDR3 reads TGTGCCAGCAGCTCGCCGACAGGGGAGACCCAGTACTTC. The chain recombines TRBV5-4 with TRBJ2-5; TRBD1 agrees at 7 bases. V was clipped by 3 bases and J by 5 bases; unmatched bases: 4. CDR3 length equals 13 residues. The germline CDR1 and CDR2 sequences are SGHNT and YYREEE (reference sequence). The full variable domain, in which reference TRBV5-4 and TRBJ2-5 provide the parts outside the CDR3, is ETGVTQSPTHLIKTRGQQVTLRCSSQSGHNTVSWYQQALGQGPQFIFQYYREEENGRGNFPPRFSGLQFPNYSSELNVNALELDDSALYLCASSSPTGETQYFGPGTRLLVL.

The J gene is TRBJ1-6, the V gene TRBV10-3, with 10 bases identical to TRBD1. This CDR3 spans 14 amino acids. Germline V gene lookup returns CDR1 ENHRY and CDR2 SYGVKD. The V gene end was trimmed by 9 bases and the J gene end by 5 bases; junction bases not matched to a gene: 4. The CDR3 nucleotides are TGTGCCATACGACAGGGGGCTAATAATTCACCCCTCCACTTT. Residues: CAIRQGANNSPLHF.

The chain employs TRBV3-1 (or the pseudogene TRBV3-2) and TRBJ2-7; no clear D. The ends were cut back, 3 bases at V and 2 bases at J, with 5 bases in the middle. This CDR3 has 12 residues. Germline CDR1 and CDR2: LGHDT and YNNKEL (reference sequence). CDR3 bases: TGTGCCAGCAGCCATAAAACCTACGAGCAGTACTTC. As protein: CASSHKTYEQYF.

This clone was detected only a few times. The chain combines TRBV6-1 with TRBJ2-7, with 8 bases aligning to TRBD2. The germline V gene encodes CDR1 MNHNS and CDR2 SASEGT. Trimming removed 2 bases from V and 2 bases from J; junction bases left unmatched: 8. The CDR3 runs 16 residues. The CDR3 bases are TGTGCCAGCAGTGAAACCGGGACTAGTATTGCCTACGAGCAGTACTTC. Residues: CASSETGTSIAYEQYF.

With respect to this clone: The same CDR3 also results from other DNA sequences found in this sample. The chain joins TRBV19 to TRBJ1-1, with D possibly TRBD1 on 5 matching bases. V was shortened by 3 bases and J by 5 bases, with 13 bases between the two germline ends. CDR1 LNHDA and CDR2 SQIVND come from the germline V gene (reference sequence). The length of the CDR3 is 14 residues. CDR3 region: CASSIGTGGTEAFF. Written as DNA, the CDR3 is TGTGCCAGTAGTATTGGGACTGGTGGAACTGAAGCTTTCTTT.

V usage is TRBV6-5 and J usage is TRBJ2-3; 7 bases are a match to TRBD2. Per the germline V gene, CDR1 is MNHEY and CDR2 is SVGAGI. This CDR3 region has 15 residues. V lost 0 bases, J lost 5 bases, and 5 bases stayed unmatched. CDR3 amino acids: CASSYSSGEGDTQYF. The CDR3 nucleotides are TGTGCCAGCAGTTACTCGAGCGGGGAGGGAGATACGCAGTATTTT.

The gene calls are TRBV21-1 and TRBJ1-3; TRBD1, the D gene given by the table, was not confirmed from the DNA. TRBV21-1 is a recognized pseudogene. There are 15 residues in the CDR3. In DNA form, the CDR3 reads TGTGCCAGCAGCCCATACAGGGGGACTGGAAACACCATATATTTT. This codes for CASSPYRGTGNTIYF.

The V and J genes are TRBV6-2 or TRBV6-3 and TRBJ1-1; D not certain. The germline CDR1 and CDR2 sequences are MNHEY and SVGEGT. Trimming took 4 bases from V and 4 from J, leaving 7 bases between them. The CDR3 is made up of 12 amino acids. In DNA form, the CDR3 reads TGTGCCAGCAGTTCGAGAAGCACTGAAGCTTTCTTT. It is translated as CASSSRSTEAFF.

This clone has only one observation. CDR3 loop: CASSTDSYSNQPQHF. CDR3 DNA: TGTGCCAGCAGTACCGACAGCTATAGCAATCAGCCCCAGCATTTT. J is TRBJ1-5 and V is TRBV2, with TRBD1 as a possible D gene (5 bases). Germline CDR1 SNHLY, CDR2 FYNNEI. The CDR3 runs to 15 residues. V lost 5 bases, J lost 0 bases, and 11 bases lay in between. The full variable domain, with the rest looked up from reference TRBV2 and TRBJ1-5, is EPEVTQTPSHQVTQMGQEVILRCVPISNHLYFYWYRQILGQKVEFLVSFYNNEISEKSEIFDDQFSVERPDGSNFTLKIRSTKLEDSAMYFCASSTDSYSNQPQHFGDGTRLSIL.

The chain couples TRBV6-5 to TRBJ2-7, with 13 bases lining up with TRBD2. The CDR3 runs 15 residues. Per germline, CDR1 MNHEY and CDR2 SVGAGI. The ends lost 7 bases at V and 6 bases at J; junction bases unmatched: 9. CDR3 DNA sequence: TGTGCCAGCACCGAGACTAGCGGGGGGCGAGGCGAGCAGTACTTC. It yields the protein CASTETSGGRGEQYF.

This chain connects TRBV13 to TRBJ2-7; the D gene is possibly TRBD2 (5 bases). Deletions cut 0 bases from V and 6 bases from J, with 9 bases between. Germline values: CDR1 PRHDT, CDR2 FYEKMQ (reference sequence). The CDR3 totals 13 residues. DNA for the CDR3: TGTGCCAGCAGCTTAGGCGGGATCGGCGAGCAGTACTTC. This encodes CASSLGGIGEQYF.

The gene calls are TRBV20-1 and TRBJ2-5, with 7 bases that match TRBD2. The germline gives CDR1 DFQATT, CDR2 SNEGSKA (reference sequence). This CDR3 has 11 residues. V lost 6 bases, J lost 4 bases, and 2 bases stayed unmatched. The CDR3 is CSARLAETQYF. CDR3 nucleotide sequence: TGCAGTGCCAGACTAGCAGAGACCCAGTACTTC.

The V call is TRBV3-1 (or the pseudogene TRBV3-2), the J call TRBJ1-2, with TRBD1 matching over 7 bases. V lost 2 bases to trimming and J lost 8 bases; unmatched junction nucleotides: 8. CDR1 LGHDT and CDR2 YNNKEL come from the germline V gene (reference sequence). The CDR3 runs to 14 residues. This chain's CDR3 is CASSQLDRVVGYTF. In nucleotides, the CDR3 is TGTGCCAGCAGCCAACTCGACAGGGTCGTGGGCTACACCTTC.

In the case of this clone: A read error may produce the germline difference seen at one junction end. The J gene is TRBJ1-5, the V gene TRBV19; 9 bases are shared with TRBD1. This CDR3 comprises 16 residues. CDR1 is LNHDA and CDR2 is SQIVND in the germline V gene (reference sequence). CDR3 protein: CASTIDGTGISQPQHF. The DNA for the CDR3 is TGTGCCAGTACTATAGATGGGACAGGGATAAGTCAGCCCCAGCATTTT.

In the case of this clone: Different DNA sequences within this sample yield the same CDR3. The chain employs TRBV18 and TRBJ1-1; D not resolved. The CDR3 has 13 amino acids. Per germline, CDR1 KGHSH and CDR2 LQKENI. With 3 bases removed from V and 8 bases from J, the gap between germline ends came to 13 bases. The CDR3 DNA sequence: TGTGCCAGCTCACCCTCGGCTAGGTCAGAAGCTTTCTTT. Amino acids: CASSPSARSEAFF.

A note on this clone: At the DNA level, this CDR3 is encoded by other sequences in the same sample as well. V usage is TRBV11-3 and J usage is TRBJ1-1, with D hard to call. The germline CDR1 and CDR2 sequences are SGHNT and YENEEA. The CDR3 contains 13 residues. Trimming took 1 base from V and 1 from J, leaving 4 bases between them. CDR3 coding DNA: TGTGCCAGCAGCTTAGGAGGGAACACTGAAGCTTTCTTT. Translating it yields CASSLGGNTEAFF.

DNA of the CDR3: TGTGCCAGCAGTTACGCTAGCGGGGAGAGCCAAGAGACCCAGTACTTC. This sequence encodes CASSYASGESQETQYF. The rearrangement joins TRBV6-2 or TRBV6-3 to TRBJ2-5, with 9 bases fitting TRBD2. CDR1 and CDR2 from the germline V gene are MNHEY and SVGEGT. Unmatched junction bases numbered 5, after V lost 2 bases and J lost 1 base. CDR3 size: 16 residues.

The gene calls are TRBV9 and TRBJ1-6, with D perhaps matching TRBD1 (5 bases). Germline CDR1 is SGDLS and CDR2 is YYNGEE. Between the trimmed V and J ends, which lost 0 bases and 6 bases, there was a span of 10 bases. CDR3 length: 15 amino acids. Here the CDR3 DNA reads TGTGCCAGCAGCGTAGGGGGGGTCCGTAATTCACCCCTCCACTTT. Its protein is CASSVGGVRNSPLHF.

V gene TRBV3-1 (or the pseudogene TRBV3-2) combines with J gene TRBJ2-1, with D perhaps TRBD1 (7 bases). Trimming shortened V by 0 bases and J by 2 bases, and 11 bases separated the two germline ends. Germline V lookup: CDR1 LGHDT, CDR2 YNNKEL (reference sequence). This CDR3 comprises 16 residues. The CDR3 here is CASSQEAGGPYNEQFF. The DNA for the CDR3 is TGTGCCAGCAGCCAAGAGGCAGGGGGGCCCTACAATGAGCAGTTCTTC.

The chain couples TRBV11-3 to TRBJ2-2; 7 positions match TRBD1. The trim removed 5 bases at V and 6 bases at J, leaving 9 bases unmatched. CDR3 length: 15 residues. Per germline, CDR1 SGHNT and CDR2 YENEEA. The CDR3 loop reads CASSPPTGRAGELFF. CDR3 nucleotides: TGTGCCAGCAGCCCCCCGACAGGGCGGGCCGGGGAGCTGTTTTTT.

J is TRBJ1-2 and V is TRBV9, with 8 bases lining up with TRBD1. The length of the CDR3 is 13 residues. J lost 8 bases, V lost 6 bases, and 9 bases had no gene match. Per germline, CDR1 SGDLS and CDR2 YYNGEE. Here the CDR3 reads CASKASSGGGYTF. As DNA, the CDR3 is TGTGCCAGCAAAGCGTCTTCAGGGGGCGGCTACACCTTC.

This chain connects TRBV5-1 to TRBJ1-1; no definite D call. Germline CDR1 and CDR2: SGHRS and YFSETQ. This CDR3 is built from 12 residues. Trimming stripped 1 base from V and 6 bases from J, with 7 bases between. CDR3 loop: CASSLNFPEAFF. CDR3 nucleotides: TGCGCCAGCAGCTTGAACTTCCCTGAAGCTTTCTTT.

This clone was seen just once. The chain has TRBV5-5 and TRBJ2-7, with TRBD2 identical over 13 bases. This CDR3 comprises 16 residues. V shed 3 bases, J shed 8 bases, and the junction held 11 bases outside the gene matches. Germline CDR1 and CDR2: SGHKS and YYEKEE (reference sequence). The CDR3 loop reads CASSSDRTSGGFKQYF. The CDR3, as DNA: TGTGCCAGCAGCTCCGATAGGACTAGCGGGGGTTTTAAGCAGTACTTC.